These 27 T cell receptor beta chains were sequenced from one sample in a study of cytomegalovirus exposure and HLA in healthy donors. The PCR employed 60 Vbeta primers together with 13 Jbeta primers. Produced via immunoSEQ multiplex PCR; TCRdb's table is partial and in-frame only. The profile shows about 190,000 clones, roughly 80% of them singletons. Source material: PBMCs. These receptors all stem from a man in his forties in good health and CMV-seropositive.

This clone was seen only a few times. The rearrangement joins TRBV5-4 to TRBJ2-1, with a possible D match to TRBD2 (5 bases). The CDR3 contains 16 residues. V was shortened by 4 bases and J by 0 bases, with 14 bases between the two germline ends. Germline-derived CDR1 and CDR2 are SGHNT and YYREEE (reference sequence). Here the CDR3 DNA reads TGTGCCAGCAGCCAACAGCGGCGGGTCTCCTACAATGAGCAGTTCTTC. This encodes CASSQQRRVSYNEQFF.

The chain has TRBV5-6 and TRBJ2-7, with TRBD2 matching 7 bases. The CDR3 contains 16 residues. Germline values: CDR1 SGHDT, CDR2 YYEEEE. The junction had 8 bases not matched to a gene; V was cut back by 0 bases and J by 2 bases. The CDR3 nucleotides are TGTGCCAGCAGCTTGGAGGTCCTAGCGGCAACCTACGAGCAGTACTTC. Translated: CASSLEVLAATYEQYF.

The chain has TRBV5-1 and TRBJ2-1, with D possibly being TRBD2 (7 bases). V lost 4 bases and J lost 5, with 19 bases in between. This CDR3 has 16 residues. The V gene's germline CDR1 is SGHRS and CDR2 YFSETQ. The CDR3 bases are TGCGCCAGCAGCCCCCCTTTGGGGGGGGGCCACAATGAGCAGTTCTTC. Its protein is CASSPPLGGGHNEQFF.

The V gene is TRBV30, the J gene TRBJ2-7; TRBD2 matches at 8 bases. CDR3 length: 14 residues. Germline CDR1 and CDR2: GTSNPN and SVGIG (reference sequence). V was pared by 5 bases and J by 4 bases, with 10 bases of the junction left unmatched. The CDR3 DNA is TGTGCCTGGGGGTCGGGGGGGCACTTTTACGAGCAGTACTTC. This codes for CAWGSGGHFYEQYF.

The CDR3 sequence is CASSSPATNEKLFF. DNA of the CDR3: TGTGCCAGCAGCTCCCCAGCAACTAATGAAAAACTGTTTTTT. V and J are TRBV6-6 and TRBJ1-4; the D is unclear. Trimming removed 6 bases at V and 0 bases at J, with 8 bases between. CDR3 length: 14 residues. The germline V gene encodes CDR1 MNHNY and CDR2 SVGAGI (reference sequence).

This clone was observed a single time. The genes are TRBV5-8 and TRBJ1-1, with TRBD1 as a possible D gene (5 bases). CDR1 is SGHTS and CDR2 is YDEGEE in the germline V gene. The CDR3 is 14 amino acids. Deletions cut 0 bases from V and 7 bases from J, with 13 bases between. CDR3 coding DNA: TGTGCCAGCAGCTTGGTGGGGGGGACCCGTGAAGCTTTCTTT. Encoded protein: CASSLVGGTREAFF.

The CDR3 bases are TGTGCCAGCAGCGCAGACAGGGGGCGAACCTACAATGAGCAGTTCTTC. This gives the protein CASSADRGRTYNEQFF. The gene calls are TRBV14 and TRBJ2-1; 10 bases match TRBD1. Germline V gives CDR1 SGHDN, CDR2 FVKESK. The CDR3 runs 16 residues. V lost 5 bases and J lost 2; bases outside the gene matches: 6.

CDR3 protein: CASKRDIGNQPQHF. The CDR3 DNA sequence: TGTGCCAGCAAACGGGACATAGGCAATCAGCCCCAGCATTTT. The chain employs TRBV6-5 and TRBJ1-5; possible D gene TRBD1, 6 bases. V dropped 7 bases and J dropped 2 bases, with 12 bases sitting between them. The germline V gene encodes CDR1 MNHEY and CDR2 SVGAGI. The CDR3 is 14 residues long.

This clone was seen only once. The chain is built from TRBV6-5 and TRBJ2-2; D is ambiguous. This CDR3 is built from 11 residues. Deletions cut 6 bases from V and 6 bases from J, with 5 bases between. Germline CDR1 is MNHEY and CDR2 is SVGAGI. CDR3 bases: TGTGCCAGCAGATTCGCCGGGGAGCTGTTTTTT. Its protein product is CASRFAGELFF.

This clone was observed a few times. The V and J genes are TRBV7-2 and TRBJ2-7; 10 bases match TRBD1. The CDR3 is made up of 14 amino acids. Germline CDR1 is SGHTA and CDR2 is FQGNSA. The V and J ends lost 5 bases and 5 bases, in that order; junction bases with no gene match: 6. CDR3 in DNA: TGTGCCAGCAGCCCGGGACAGGGGAGGAACGAGCAGTACTTC. Translating gives CASSPGQGRNEQYF.

J is TRBJ2-7 and V is TRBV6-6; tentatively, D is TRBD2 (5 bases). The CDR3 is 13 residues long. V gave up 2 bases and J gave up 3 bases, with 8 bases separating them. Germline V CDR1 and CDR2: MNHNY, SVGAGI (reference sequence). CDR3: CASSYNSGYEQYF. CDR3 sequence (DNA): TGTGCCAGCAGTTACAACAGCGGCTACGAGCAGTACTTC.

This sequence joins TRBV6-6 and TRBJ1-1, with D tentatively TRBD1 (6 bases). Germline CDR1 is MNHNY and CDR2 is SVGAGI (reference sequence). The CDR3 is made up of 15 amino acids. V was trimmed by 0 bases and J by 5 bases, leaving 13 bases between them. The CDR3 nucleotides are TGTGCCAGCAGTTACTCGTGGGGGCGCCGGACTGAAGCTTTCTTT. Residues: CASSYSWGRRTEAFF.

This clone was recorded a few times. J is TRBJ2-6 and V is TRBV19, with D perhaps matching TRBD1 (6 bases). The CDR3 is 16 amino acids. V was trimmed by 6 bases and J by 3 bases, leaving 15 bases between them. CDR1 is LNHDA and CDR2 is SQIVND in the germline V gene (reference sequence). The CDR3 region is CASSVGEGGGANVLTF. For the CDR3, the DNA is TGTGCCAGTAGCGTAGGAGAAGGGGGTGGGGCCAACGTCCTGACTTTC.

The V gene is TRBV7-2, the J gene TRBJ2-5, with TRBD1 matching 7 bases. This CDR3 has 16 residues. The J segment lost 0 bases and the V segment lost 5 bases, leaving 9 bases of the junction unmatched. The germline gives CDR1 SGHTA, CDR2 FQGNSA. The CDR3 sequence: CASSKGANSYQETQYF. The DNA of the CDR3 is TGTGCCAGCAGCAAGGGGGCTAACTCGTACCAAGAGACCCAGTACTTC.

This clone was recorded once. The gene calls are TRBV7-8 and TRBJ2-1; TRBD2 is a possible D gene (7 bases). This CDR3 has 16 amino acids. The V gene lost 3 bases and the J gene lost 3 bases, with 15 bases spanning the gap. Germline V gives CDR1 SGHVS, CDR2 FQNEAQ. The CDR3 is CASSLRWEGDYNEQFF. The CDR3 DNA sequence: TGTGCCAGCAGCTTGCGATGGGAGGGGGACTACAATGAGCAGTTCTTC.

This chain joins TRBV7-9 and TRBJ1-2, with a possible D match to TRBD1 (5 bases). The ends were cut back, 1 base at V and 2 bases at J, with 11 bases in the middle. Germline-derived CDR1 and CDR2 are SEHNR and FQNEAQ (reference sequence). The CDR3 is made up of 15 amino acids. CDR3 sequence reads: CASSLEGRENYGYTF. The CDR3, as DNA: TGTGCCAGCAGCTTAGAGGGCAGGGAAAACTATGGCTACACCTTC.

J is TRBJ2-6 and V is TRBV29-1; 8 bases map to TRBD1. Looked up from germline, CDR1 is SQVTM and CDR2 is ANQGSEA. The trim removed 6 bases at V and 1 base at J, leaving 2 bases unmatched. This CDR3 is 14 amino acids long. The CDR3 reads CSVWDRSGANVLTF. The CDR3 DNA reads TGCAGCGTGTGGGACAGGTCTGGGGCCAACGTCCTGACTTTC.

V gene TRBV6-6 combines with J gene TRBJ1-1; D is ambiguous. The V end lost 5 bases, the J end lost 5 bases, and 9 bases lay between the germline ends. The CDR3 consists of 12 residues. Germline CDR1 MNHNY, CDR2 SVGAGI (reference sequence). The CDR3 region is CASSPDTTEAFF. CDR3 sequence (DNA): TGTGCCAGCAGTCCAGACACGACTGAAGCTTTCTTT.

The chain combines TRBV30 with TRBJ2-5; 9 positions match TRBD1. This CDR3 comprises 12 residues. Germline V gene lookup returns CDR1 GTSNPN and CDR2 SVGIG (reference sequence). Losses at the gene ends were 8 bases for V and 5 bases for J; bases not matched to a gene: 6. This CDR3 is CARADRGETQYF. CDR3 coding DNA: TGTGCCCGGGCCGACAGGGGGGAGACCCAGTACTTC.

In its sample, this clone was seen a few times. The V and J genes are TRBV11-2 and TRBJ2-2; TRBD2 aligns across 9 bases. The CDR3 totals 15 residues. Germline V gene sequence: CDR1 SGHAT, CDR2 FQNNGV. V lost 5 bases and J lost 2; bases outside the gene matches: 3. This chain's CDR3 is CASSVSGGNTGELFF. In nucleotides, the CDR3 is TGTGCCAGCAGCGTTAGCGGGGGCAACACCGGGGAGCTGTTTTTT.

This clone was seen only a few times. The J gene is TRBJ2-5, the V gene TRBV7-8; 8 nucleotides agree with TRBD1. V shed 4 bases and J 4 bases; nucleotides not matched to a gene: 2. The CDR3 totals 13 residues. The germline V gene has CDR1 SGHVS and CDR2 FQNEAQ. The CDR3 spells CASSSTGGETQYF. CDR3 DNA: TGTGCCAGCAGCTCAACAGGGGGAGAGACCCAGTACTTC.

This chain uses TRBV7-9 with TRBJ2-7; a weak D match, TRBD1 (6 bases). The CDR3 has 14 residues. CDR1 SEHNR and CDR2 FQNEAQ come from the germline V gene (reference sequence). The V end was cut by 5 bases, the J end by 7 bases, with 18 bases between. This CDR3 is CASSVEGGPREQYF. In DNA form, the CDR3 reads TGTGCCAGCAGCGTGGAAGGGGGACCACGGGAGCAGTACTTC. Combining the CDR3 with reference TRBV7-9 and TRBJ2-7 gives the whole variable domain DTGVSQNPRHKITKRGQNVTFRCDPISEHNRLYWYRQTLGQGPEFLTYFQNEAQLEKSRLLSDRFSAERPKGSFSTLEIQRTEQGDSAMYLCASSVEGGPREQYFGPGTRLTVT.

The chain has TRBV29-1 and TRBJ1-1; TRBD1 aligns across 8 bases. The CDR3 contains 13 residues. The trim removed 5 bases at V and 5 bases at J, leaving 7 bases unmatched. From germline, CDR1 is SQVTM and CDR2 ANQGSEA. CDR3 sequence (DNA): TGCAGCGTTAGGACAGGGTTGGAAACTGAAGCTTTCTTT. Protein sequence: CSVRTGLETEAFF.

The chain employs TRBV7-9 and TRBJ2-7; TRBD1 matches 9 bases. Trimming removed 4 bases from V and 0 bases from J; junction bases left unmatched: 7. The germline CDR1 and CDR2 sequences are SEHNR and FQNEAQ (reference sequence). The CDR3 length is 16 residues. The CDR3 bases are TGTGCCAGCAGCTCCCCCACAGGGGGCATCTCCTACGAGCAGTACTTC. Protein product: CASSSPTGGISYEQYF. The variable domain in full, completed from reference TRBV7-9 and TRBJ2-7, reads DTGVSQNPRHKITKRGQNVTFRCDPISEHNRLYWYRQTLGQGPEFLTYFQNEAQLEKSRLLSDRFSAERPKGSFSTLEIQRTEQGDSAMYLCASSSPTGGISYEQYFGPGTRLTVT.

This clone was counted only a few times. This chain joins TRBV13 and TRBJ2-7; D is undetermined. Trimming left V 3 bases short and J 0 bases short, with 6 bases between. The CDR3 totals 13 residues. Germline V gives CDR1 PRHDT, CDR2 FYEKMQ (reference sequence). CDR3 sequence (DNA): TGTGCCAGCAGCTTCGTTAGCTCCTACGAGCAGTACTTC. Translating gives CASSFVSSYEQYF.

The chain joins TRBV6-5 to TRBJ1-5, with D hard to call. The V and J ends lost 0 bases and 6 bases respectively, with 6 bases between them. Germline CDR1 MNHEY, CDR2 SVGAGI. The CDR3 has 13 amino acids. CDR3 DNA sequence: TGTGCCAGCAGTTACTCGACTCCTCAGCCCCAGCATTTT. Encoded protein: CASSYSTPQPQHF.

This sequence joins TRBV28 and TRBJ2-5; 11 bases align to TRBD2. V lost 10 bases and J lost 0; bases outside the gene matches: 10. The CDR3 contains 16 residues. CDR1 and CDR2 from the germline V gene are MDHEN and SYDVKM. CDR3 in amino acids: CATGVLAGEYQETQYF. CDR3 nucleotide sequence: TGTGCCACCGGGGTACTAGCGGGGGAGTACCAAGAGACCCAGTACTTC.